Included here is one T cell receptor (beta chain) sequence, with context. The antigen is not known. Method: immunoSEQ multiplex PCR; TCRdb's copy keeps in-frame clones and lacks some. Here the sample spans 100,000 to 130,000 clones, around 90% being singletons. This sample stems from a study of Tregs in tolerant kidney transplant recipients. Whole-study findings and limits: In tolerant patients, donor-specific Tregs outgrew total Tregs, suggesting antigen-driven expansion.

In germline, CDR1 is MNHEY, CDR2 SVGAGI. The CDR3 spans 15 residues. V lost 5 bases and J 7 bases, leaving 17 bases between the germline ends. This material consisted of CD4+ T cells from blood, taken before the transplant. The chain recombines TRBV6-5 with TRBJ1-4; D is undetermined. The receptor comes from a human donor who received a combined kidney and bone marrow transplant. The CDR3 nucleotides are TGTGCCAGCAGTAGACACCAGGCAGGTGCTGAAAAACTGTTTTTT. It codes for CASSRHQAGAEKLFF.